This T cell receptor (beta chain) was identified in a study of cytomegalovirus exposure and HLA in healthy donors. Study-wide findings and caveats: According to an earlier analysis, most TCR beta V segments yielded productive rearrangements about 87% or about 30% of the time.

Amplification used 60 Vbeta primers and 13 Jbeta primers. Using immunoSEQ multiplex PCR, the repertoire was profiled, and TCRdb retains in-frame clones only, with some absent. The table includes around 150,000 clones, roughly four fifths detected once. There were likely unrecorded immune exposures, though donors were nominally healthy when sampled. This clone was seen a single time. What it recognizes is unknown. Per the germline V gene, CDR1 is MGHDK and CDR2 is SYGVNS. V lost 6 bases and J lost 2; bases outside the gene matches: 9. CDR3 length equals 15 residues. The rearrangement links TRBV25-1 to TRBJ2-7, with TRBD2 identical over 8 bases. The clonotype comes from a woman between 50 and 59 years old in good health and CMV-seronegative. The sequencing input was PBMCs. For the CDR3, the DNA is TGTGCCAGCAGACCACGGGGGGGGGCCACCTACGAGCAGTACTTC. This codes for CASRPRGGATYEQYF.